This T cell receptor beta chain is drawn from a study of human T cells and chemical hapten exposure. Regarding the study as a whole: Patch test score showed a positive correlation with PT1 expanded TCR counts. In comparison with controls, expanded TCRs gave rise to a significantly larger number of large CDR3 similarity clusters.

TCRdb ran MiXCR on the RACE reads and lists one entry per CDR3 protein. Of roughly 380,000 distinct CDR3 sequences listed, about 6% were seen once; the top ten hold around 5.6%. Germline-derived CDR1 and CDR2 are SEHNR and FQNEAQ (reference sequence). V lost 2 bases to trimming and J lost 8 bases; unmatched junction nucleotides: 5. This CDR3 comprises 15 residues. A note on this clonotype: Its antigen is still unknown.

Described time point: patch test 2, 6 weeks after DPC sensitization. Noted treatment: therapeutic diphenylcyclopropenone sensitization with weekly scalp DPC. This chain uses TRBV7-9 with TRBJ2-1, with 11 positions matching TRBD1. The sample in question was whole blood, obtained in connection with sensitization to the hapten diphenylcyclopropenone (DPC). The sequence was obtained from a woman aged 18-29 years with alopecia areata. Some clones in this sample may be carry-over from other donors' samples. The CDR3 region is CASSLIGQGAHEQFF. The CDR3 DNA sequence: TGTGCCAGCAGCTTAATTGGACAGGGGGCCCATGAGCAGTTCTTC.